This entry describes one T cell receptor (beta chain). Documented time point: newly diagnosed, previously untreated cHL patient sample. Negative magnetic selection isolated CD4+ T cells from thawed PBMCs. Comparison relied on PBMCs that came from newly diagnosed, untreated classical Hodgkin lymphoma. The data derive from a study of PD-1 blockade in classical Hodgkin lymphoma. The table came from immunoSEQ multiplex PCR; TCRdb's copy has only in-frame clones and leaves some out. The table has some 34,000 clones, around nine tenths seen once; the top ten hold approximately 0.22%. Germline lookup yields CDR1 GTSNPN and CDR2 SVGIG (reference sequence). The CDR3 contains 12 residues. The V end lost 3 bases, the J end lost 3 bases, and 8 bases lay between the germline ends.

This rearrangement joins TRBV30 to TRBJ1-1, with no clear D. Sequenced material: CD4+ T cells from blood. This clonotype was obtained from a human donor with classical Hodgkin lymphoma. The CDR3 loop reads CAWRTTHTEAFF. Written as DNA, the CDR3 is TGTGCCTGGAGAACAACACACACTGAAGCTTTCTTT. Together with reference TRBV30 and TRBJ1-1, the CDR3 gives the full variable domain: SQTIHQWPATLVQPVGSPLSLECTVEGTSNPNLYWYRQAAGRGLQLLFYSVGIGQISSEVPQNLSASRPQDRQFILSSKKLLLSDSGFYLCAWRTTHTEAFFGQGTRLTVV.